This TCR beta chain was sequenced during a study of cytomegalovirus exposure and HLA in healthy donors. Findings and limits, study-wide: Within an earlier analysis, most TCR beta V segments proved productive either about 90% or about 30% of the time.

A word on this clone: Its matching antigen is unknown.

PCR was performed using 60 Vbeta and 13 Jbeta primers. Per the original data handling: An analysis that came later counted around 80 million unique TCR beta chains, 10 million to 12 million shared. The table came from immunoSEQ multiplex PCR; TCRdb's copy has only in-frame clones and leaves some out. V and J calls plus clone size are reproduced from that table; the DNA served to infer D and trimming. Of about 70,000 clones listed, 65% to 70% are singletons. Each donor was nominally healthy when sampled (though unrecorded immune exposures were likely). V dropped 4 bases and J dropped 7; count of bases not matched to a gene: 6. This CDR3 contains 14 residues. CDR1 is SGHAT, CDR2 FQNNGV, per germline.

The origin of this receptor is a woman aged 25 to 45 in good health and CMV-seronegative. Specimen: PBMCs. This chain connects TRBV11-2 to TRBJ1-2, with 10 nucleotides matching TRBD1. The chain's CDR3 is CASSSGQGYGGYTF. CDR3 nucleotide sequence: TGTGCCAGCAGCTCGGGACAGGGGTATGGTGGCTACACCTTC.